The 18 T cell receptor beta chains presented below share a single source sample, sequenced in a study of T cell repertoires in ileal Crohn's disease (dated by TCRdb to between 2018 and 2021). The protocol used for the library was the immunoSEQ multiplex PCR assay. In TCRdb, the immuneACCESS table is reduced to in-frame sequences with V and J assigned. These tables do not hold every clone; where another copy was compared, an unresolved V gene accounts for under half, and the others remain unexplained. The sample table shows 30,000 to 35,000 clones, and over 75% are seen once. The top ten hold 19% of the sample. Sequencing input: ileal tissue. The source is an adult with Crohn's disease.

The chain uses TRBV11-2 and TRBJ2-3; TRBD2 is a possible D gene (5 bases). The length of the CDR3 is 15 residues. Between the trimmed V and J ends, which lost 2 bases and 0 bases, there was a span of 9 bases. Germline loops: CDR1 SGHAT, CDR2 FQNNGV. CDR3: CASSLNGLSTDTQYF. The CDR3 DNA reads as TGTGCCAGCAGCTTAAACGGACTGAGCACAGATACGCAGTATTTT.

The genes are TRBV7-9 and TRBJ2-5; D is possibly TRBD2 (5 bases). Germline-derived CDR1 and CDR2 are SEHNR and FQNEAQ (reference sequence). CDR3 length equals 16 residues. V was clipped by 2 bases and J by 2 bases, with 15 bases between them. CDR3 nucleotides: TGTGCCAGCAGCTTAAGGGCAGCGGCTACACAAGAGACCCAGTACTTC. Protein sequence: CASSLRAAATQETQYF.

This CDR3 is CASSLRGARYGYTF. The DNA of the CDR3 is TGTGCCAGCAGTTTACGGGGGGCCCGGTATGGCTACACCTTC. The J gene is TRBJ1-2, the V gene TRBV27; a possible D gene is TRBD1 (6 bases). The CDR3 sequence is 14 residues long. Trimming left V 2 bases short and J 5 bases short, with 12 bases between. CDR1 and CDR2 from the germline V gene are MNHEY and SMNVEV (reference sequence).

The chain recombines TRBV2 with TRBJ1-4, with 8 bases identical to TRBD1. CDR1 is SNHLY, CDR2 FYNNEI, per germline. Unmatched junction bases numbered 6, after V lost 4 bases and J lost 8 bases. CDR3 length: 14 amino acids. The CDR3 bases are TGTGCCAGCAGTGCCGAGCAGGGGGCGGAAAAACTGTTTTTT. Translated: CASSAEQGAEKLFF.

V is TRBV6-5 and J is TRBJ1-2, with 7 bases that match TRBD1. In germline, CDR1 is MNHEY, CDR2 SVGAGI. The CDR3 totals 15 residues. Trimming cost V 0 bases and J 4 bases; bases outside gene matches: 5. The CDR3 nucleotides read TGTGCCAGCAGTTACTCGACAGGGTCAGGCTATGGCTACACCTTC. Translated: CASSYSTGSGYGYTF.

The chain has TRBV4-2 and TRBJ2-7; 7 bases map to TRBD2. Per germline, CDR1 LGHNA and CDR2 YNFKEQ. J lost 2 bases, V lost 0 bases, and 10 bases had no gene match. The CDR3 totals 17 residues. CDR3 DNA: TGTGCCAGCAGCCAAGAATCGAGCGGGACGGGAACCTACGAGCAGTACTTC. Amino acid sequence: CASSQESSGTGTYEQYF.

Note on this clone: A junction end diverges from the germline sequence, so it may reflect a read error. Different DNA sequences within this sample yield the same CDR3. The V call is TRBV7-9, the J call TRBJ2-7; 12 bases align to TRBD2. The CDR3 is 17 residues long. Germline CDR1 and CDR2: SEHNR and FQNEAQ (reference sequence). The CDR3 DNA reads TGTGCTAGCAGTTCAGGACCGACTAGCGGGAGTCAATACGAGCAGTACTTC. It encodes CASSSGPTSGSQYEQYF.

CDR3 amino acids: CASSQESGAGTEAFF. DNA for the CDR3: TGCGCCAGCAGCCAAGAGTCAGGGGCCGGCACTGAAGCTTTCTTT. J is TRBJ1-1 and V is TRBV4-1; a weak D match, TRBD1 (6 bases). The germline V gene has CDR1 MGHRA and CDR2 YSYEKL. Trimming cost V 0 bases and J 4 bases, with 12 bases left between them. The CDR3 length is 15 residues.

The rearrangement uses TRBV19 and TRBJ1-5; 9 positions match TRBD1. The germline gives CDR1 LNHDA, CDR2 SQIVND (reference sequence). Trimming cost V 7 bases and J 4 bases; bases outside gene matches: 14. The CDR3 is 17 amino acids. CDR3 residues: CASTSWVGTGWNQPQHF. CDR3 nucleotides: TGTGCCAGTACCTCATGGGTCGGGACAGGGTGGAATCAGCCCCAGCATTTT.

There are a few counts of this clone. V is TRBV6-5 and J is TRBJ1-2; 10 bases match TRBD1. In germline, CDR1 is MNHEY, CDR2 SVGAGI. J lost 2 bases, V lost 7 bases, and 4 bases had no gene match. This CDR3 has 14 amino acids. As DNA, the CDR3 is TGTGCCAGCACTAGGGACAGGGGAAACTATGGCTACACCTTC. Its protein product is CASTRDRGNYGYTF.

The rearrangement uses TRBV30 and TRBJ1-2; D may be TRBD1 (6 bases). The length of the CDR3 is 10 residues. Trimming took off 8 bases at V and 7 bases at J, with 11 bases between the two ends. The germline gives CDR1 GTSNPN, CDR2 SVGIG (reference sequence). The DNA of the CDR3 is TGTGCCCACAGGGATACTGGCTACACCTTC. Protein sequence: CAHRDTGYTF.

The chain carries TRBV6-5 and TRBJ2-6; a possible D gene is TRBD1 (6 bases). The CDR3 length is 16 residues. Germline V gene lookup returns CDR1 MNHEY and CDR2 SVGAGI. V lost 0 bases and J 0 bases, leaving 6 bases between the germline ends. Here the CDR3 DNA reads TGTGCCAGCAGTTACTCACAGGGCTCTGGGGCCAACGTCCTGACTTTC. Amino acid sequence: CASSYSQGSGANVLTF.

The gene calls are TRBV5-6 and TRBJ2-5, with 7 bases lining up with TRBD1. In germline, CDR1 is SGHDT, CDR2 YYEEEE. The CDR3 loop spans 15 amino acids. The V segment lost 0 bases and the J segment 3 bases; nucleotides outside the gene matches: 5. The CDR3 protein is CASSLARTGKETQYF. Written as DNA, the CDR3 is TGTGCCAGCAGCTTGGCAAGGACAGGAAAAGAGACCCAGTACTTC.

This clone has just one count. The chain carries TRBV5-4 and TRBJ2-7; D may be TRBD2 (6 bases). Trimming pared 1 base from V and 5 bases from J, leaving 19 bases between. The CDR3 totals 16 residues. Germline V gene sequence: CDR1 SGHNT, CDR2 YYREEE (reference sequence). This CDR3 reads CASSLMGVADVDEQYF. The CDR3 bases are TGTGCCAGCAGCTTGATGGGAGTAGCGGATGTAGACGAGCAGTACTTC. The entire variable domain, with the rest obtained from reference TRBV5-4 and TRBJ2-7, is as follows: ETGVTQSPTHLIKTRGQQVTLRCSSQSGHNTVSWYQQALGQGPQFIFQYYREEENGRGNFPPRFSGLQFPNYSSELNVNALELDDSALYLCASSLMGVADVDEQYFGPGTRLTVT.

The V call is TRBV11-3, the J call TRBJ1-1; 7 bases align to TRBD1. Germline CDR1 and CDR2: SGHNT and YENEEA. The CDR3 sequence is 14 residues long. The junction had 4 bases not matched to a gene; V was cut back by 5 bases and J by 1 base. The CDR3 protein is CASSDDRENTEAFF. CDR3 in DNA: TGTGCCAGCAGCGACGACAGGGAGAACACTGAAGCTTTCTTT.

The J gene is TRBJ2-3, the V gene TRBV5-1; a possible D gene is TRBD2 (6 bases). The CDR3 runs 15 residues. CDR1 SGHRS and CDR2 YFSETQ come from the germline V gene. V was shortened by 2 bases and J by 0 bases, with 10 bases between the two germline ends. The CDR3 sequence: CASSLGGASTDTQYF. The CDR3, as DNA: TGCGCCAGCAGCTTAGGCGGGGCTAGCACAGATACGCAGTATTTT.

The chain combines TRBV19 with TRBJ2-7; D is perhaps TRBD2 (6 bases). CDR3 length: 14 residues. V lost 5 bases to trimming and J lost 2 bases, with 13 bases between them. CDR1 and CDR2 (germline): LNHDA, SQIVND (reference sequence). The CDR3 DNA is TGTGCCAGTAGTCCTCGACTAGGAACCTACGAGCAGTACTTC. Protein sequence: CASSPRLGTYEQYF.

The chain is built from TRBV5-1 and TRBJ2-1; 12 bases are shared with TRBD1. With V trimmed by 5 bases and J by 8 bases, 8 bases remained unmatched. The germline gives CDR1 SGHRS, CDR2 YFSETQ. This CDR3 contains 15 residues. CDR3 region: CASSFWGQGADEQFF. The DNA for the CDR3 is TGCGCCAGCAGTTTTTGGGGACAGGGGGCCGATGAGCAGTTCTTC. Complete variable domain (other parts from reference TRBV5-1 and TRBJ2-1): KAGVTQTPRYLIKTRGQQVTLSCSPISGHRSVSWYQQTPGQGLQFLFEYFSETQRNKGNFPGRFSGRQFSNSRSEMNVSTLELGDSALYLCASSFWGQGADEQFFGPGTRLTVL.